Listed below are T cell receptor beta chains from one sample, sequenced in a study of CD8 T cells in Susac syndrome. TCRdb itself ran the immunoSEQ multiplex PCR reads through MiXCR, one entry per CDR3 protein. The data show 300,000 to 350,000 distinct CDR3 sequences, just over 90% seen once. The specimen sequenced was CD4+ T cells from PBMCs. The receptors come from a human donor with multiple sclerosis. Both conserved end residues are part of each CDR3. The D gene is left open where the match is weak. Size values are once, few and many counts, or a class for expanded clones, and some rows have none.

J gene: TRBJ2-4; V gene: TRBV12-3/TRBV12-4; clone size: NA; D gene: NA; CDR3 protein: CASSFRAENIQYF; CDR3 DNA: TGTGCCAGCAGTTTTAGGGCCGAAAACATTCAGTACTTC
J gene: TRBJ1-5; V gene: TRBV20-1; clone size: NA; D gene: TRBD1; CDR3 protein: CSARETGDRLNQPQHF; CDR3 DNA: TGCAGTGCTAGAGAAACAGGGGATCGACTCAATCAGCCCCAGCATTTT
J gene: TRBJ1-5; V gene: TRBV24-1; clone size: NA; D gene: NA; CDR3 protein: CATSNGDQPQHF; CDR3 DNA: TGTGCCACCAGTAATGGGGATCAGCCCCAGCATTTT
J gene: TRBJ1-2; V gene: TRBV6-1; clone size: few; D gene: NA; CDR3 protein: CASMETWDYGYTF; CDR3 DNA: TGTGCCAGTATGGAGACGTGGGACTATGGCTACACCTTC
J gene: TRBJ2-1; V gene: TRBV10-3; clone size: NA; D gene: TRBD2; CDR3 protein: CAIKGLQVNEQFF; CDR3 DNA: TGTGCCATCAAGGGACTACAGGTTAATGAGCAGTTCTTC
J gene: TRBJ2-7; V gene: TRBV2; clone size: NA; D gene: TRBD2; CDR3 protein: CASSATGGAQNEQYF; CDR3 DNA: TGTGCCAGCAGTGCTACCGGGGGGGCCCAGAACGAGCAGTACTTC
J gene: TRBJ1-2; V gene: TRBV7-9; clone size: NA; D gene: NA; CDR3 protein: CASGDYGYTF; CDR3 DNA: TGTGCCAGCGGAGACTATGGCTACACCTTC
J gene: TRBJ1-1; V gene: TRBV7-2; clone size: NA; D gene: NA; CDR3 protein: CASSPDGRFRNTEAFF; CDR3 DNA: TGTGCCAGCAGCCCCGACGGGAGGTTCCGGAACACTGAAGCTTTCTTT
J gene: TRBJ2-5; V gene: TRBV19; clone size: NA; D gene: NA; CDR3 protein: CASSRDGAVRSQYF; CDR3 DNA: TGTGCCAGTAGTAGAGACGGGGCCGTTAGGTCCCAGTACTTC
J gene: TRBJ1-2; V gene: TRBV7-6; clone size: NA; D gene: TRBD1; CDR3 protein: CASSLRGGEYGYTF; CDR3 DNA: TGTGCCAGCAGCTTAAGAGGGGGCGAATATGGCTACACCTTC
J gene: TRBJ1-1; V gene: TRBV19; clone size: once; D gene: TRBD1; CDR3 protein: CASGDREAEAFF; CDR3 DNA: TGTGCCAGTGGGGACAGGGAGGCTGAAGCTTTCTTT
J gene: TRBJ1-5; V gene: TRBV2; clone size: NA; D gene: NA; CDR3 protein: CASSVSGANQPQHF; CDR3 DNA: TGTGCCAGCAGTGTCTCAGGAGCCAATCAGCCCCAGCATTTT
J gene: TRBJ1-1; V gene: TRBV19; clone size: NA; D gene: NA; CDR3 protein: CASLPEGWGTEAFF; CDR3 DNA: TGTGCCAGCCTTCCTGAGGGTTGGGGAACTGAAGCTTTCTTT
J gene: TRBJ2-1; V gene: TRBV9; clone size: NA; D gene: TRBD1; CDR3 protein: CASSVGPGFGQGSYNEQFF; CDR3 DNA: TGTGCCAGCAGCGTAGGGCCCGGGTTCGGACAGGGCTCCTACAATGAGCAGTTCTTC
J gene: TRBJ2-3; V gene: TRBV12-3/TRBV12-4; clone size: NA; D gene: TRBD2; CDR3 protein: CASSFSSAGGDTQYF; CDR3 DNA: TGTGCCAGCAGTTTTTCTTCAGCGGGGGGAGATACGCAGTATTTT
J gene: TRBJ2-7; V gene: TRBV30; clone size: NA; D gene: TRBD1; CDR3 protein: CACDGTGLYEQYF; CDR3 DNA: TGTGCCTGTGACGGGACAGGGCTCTACGAGCAGTACTTC
J gene: TRBJ1-2; V gene: TRBV20-1; clone size: NA; D gene: NA; CDR3 protein: CSAGDRQAPNYGYTF; CDR3 DNA: TGCAGTGCAGGGGATCGGCAGGCGCCCAACTATGGCTACACCTTC
J gene: TRBJ1-2; V gene: TRBV25-1; clone size: NA; D gene: NA; CDR3 protein: CASSDPGGQGYTF; CDR3 DNA: TGTGCCAGCAGTGACCCCGGGGGACAAGGCTACACCTTC
J gene: TRBJ1-1; V gene: TRBV29-1; clone size: NA; D gene: NA; CDR3 protein: CSVDHNTEAFF; CDR3 DNA: TGCAGCGTTGATCACAACACTGAAGCTTTCTTT